Listed below are T cell receptor beta chains from one sample, sequenced in a study of identical twins. TCRdb used MiXCR to reprocess the 5' RACE reads, holding one entry per CDR3 protein. Among some 1,600,000 distinct CDR3 sequences, less than 40% were seen once, and the ten largest hold 0.25% to 0.3%. The sample was cord blood. Source of these receptors: a newborn girl in good health. The CDR3 runs from the conserved cysteine through the conserved F or W. A D gene is named only where the DNA matches it firmly. The size field is filled for only some rows; it gives once, few, many or a size class.

j_gene	abundance	d_gene	v_gene	CDR3aa	CDR3nt
TRBJ2-1	-	-	TRBV11-2	CASSRTGFSSGSNEQFF	TGTGCCAGCAGCCGGACAGGGTTCAGTAGCGGGAGTAATGAGCAGTTCTTC
TRBJ1-6	-	-	TRBV6-6	CASSRGVNSPLHF	TGTGCCAGCAGTAGGGGGGTTAATTCACCCCTCCACTTT
TRBJ2-1	-	TRBD2	TRBV4-1	CASSQEGLAGGPVPYNEQFF	TGCGCCAGCAGCCAAGAAGGACTAGCGGGGGGGCCGGTTCCCTACAATGAGCAGTTCTTC
TRBJ1-5	few	-	TRBV4-2	CASSQERGYQPQHF	TGTGCCAGCAGCCAAGAGAGGGGCTATCAGCCCCAGCATTTT
TRBJ2-7	few	-	TRBV7-2	CASSSSRGGFPYEQYF	TGTGCCAGCAGCTCAAGTCGTGGGGGATTTCCCTACGAGCAGTACTTC
TRBJ1-5	-	TRBD1	TRBV7-8	CASSSGRLGTGASNQPQHF	TGTGCCAGCAGCTCCGGAAGATTGGGAACAGGGGCAAGCAATCAGCCCCAGCATTTT
TRBJ2-7	few	-	TRBV9	CASSVRHGYEQYF	TGTGCCAGCAGCGTCCGCCATGGTTACGAGCAGTACTTC
TRBJ2-5	-	TRBD1	TRBV2	CASTGQYQETQYF	TGTGCCAGCACGGGACAGTACCAAGAGACCCAGTACTTC
TRBJ2-5	-	TRBD2	TRBV5-1	CASSSRLAGGPGEQYF	TGCGCCAGCAGTTCAAGACTAGCGGGGGGGCCGGGTGAGCAGTACTTC
TRBJ1-1	-	TRBD1	TRBV6-1	CASTWTGPNTEAFF	TGTGCCAGCACTTGGACAGGGCCCAACACTGAAGCTTTCTTT
TRBJ2-2	-	TRBD1	TRBV28	CASYPQGAGSTGELFF	TGTGCCAGCTACCCCCAGGGGGCAGGTAGCACCGGGGAGCTGTTTTTT
TRBJ2-6	-	-	TRBV29-1	CSTSSYTFGSGTNVLTF	-
TRBJ1-4	-	TRBD1	TRBV7-9	CASSAPTGDPNEKLFF	TGTGCCAGCAGCGCCCCCACAGGGGACCCTAATGAAAAACTGTTTTTT
TRBJ2-7	many	TRBD1	TRBV9	CASSVGGTGYEQYF	TGTGCCAGCAGCGTAGGAGGGACAGGCTACGAGCAGTACTTC
TRBJ1-1	-	TRBD1	TRBV12-3/TRBV12-4	CASSPPRGWNTEAFF	TGTGCCAGCAGTCCCCCCAGGGGGTGGAACACTGAAGCTTTCTTT
TRBJ2-3	few	TRBD2	TRBV3-1	CASSQMTGGTDTQYF	TGTGCCAGCAGCCAAATGACGGGAGGGACAGATACGCAGTATTTT
TRBJ1-1	-	-	TRBV20-1	CSAGDSNTEAFF	TGCAGTGCGGGTGACAGCAACACTGAAGCTTTCTTT
TRBJ1-2	-	TRBD1	TRBV5-1	CASSSNRDRGGSNYGYTF	TGCGCCAGCAGCTCAAACCGGGACAGAGGAGGGTCTAACTATGGCTACACCTTC
TRBJ1-2	few	TRBD1	TRBV6-5	CASSYSRDRANYGYTF	TGTGCCAGCAGTTACTCGAGGGACAGGGCTAACTATGGCTACACCTTC
TRBJ2-3	-	-	TRBV12-5	CASGLLGADTQYF	TGTGCTAGTGGTTTACTGGGGGCAGATACGCAGTATTTT
TRBJ2-3	-	TRBD1	TRBV29-1	CSVADRRRTDTQYF	TGCAGCGTTGCGGACAGGAGACGCACAGATACGCAGTATTTT
TRBJ2-1	-	TRBD2	TRBV12-3/TRBV12-4	CASSPIGGSSRDEQFF	TGTGCCAGCAGTCCCATTGGCGGGAGTTCACGTGATGAGCAGTTCTTC
TRBJ1-2	few	TRBD1	TRBV7-8	CASSLARVTGGSNYGYTF	TGTGCCAGCAGCTTAGCGCGGGTCACAGGGGGCTCGAACTATGGCTACACCTTC
TRBJ2-1	many	-	TRBV5-4	CASSRLARDEQFF	TGTGCCAGCAGCAGGTTAGCGCGAGATGAGCAGTTCTTC
TRBJ2-7	few	TRBD2	TRBV5-1	CASSLQSGTSAYEQYF	TGCGCCAGCAGCCTCCAATCCGGGACTAGCGCCTACGAGCAGTACTTC
TRBJ2-4	many	-	TRBV12-3/TRBV12-4	CASSLTQVAKNIQYF	TGTGCCAGCAGTTTAACACAGGTAGCCAAAAACATTCAGTACTTC
TRBJ2-1	-	-	TRBV10-3	CAIKGGRSSYNEQFF	TGTGCCATCAAAGGGGGGCGGAGCTCCTACAATGAGCAGTTCTTC
TRBJ2-1	many	-	TRBV29-1	CSVPGISSYNEQFF	TGCAGCGTGCCCGGGATTAGCTCCTACAATGAGCAGTTCTTC
TRBJ2-7	-	-	TRBV18	CASSPQGIDEQYF	TGTGCCAGCTCACCACAGGGGATCGACGAGCAGTACTTC
TRBJ2-5	-	TRBD1	TRBV20-1	CSARSRTGQETQYF	TGCAGTGCTAGATCCCGGACAGGCCAAGAGACCCAGTACTTC
TRBJ2-3	many	TRBD2	TRBV4-2	CASSQGLAGVPDTQYF	TGTGCCAGCAGCCAAGGGCTAGCGGGAGTGCCAGATACGCAGTATTTT
TRBJ2-1	-	-	TRBV5-5	CASSFPRAEQFF	TGTGCCAGCAGCTTCCCTAGGGCTGAGCAGTTCTTC
TRBJ1-5	few	-	TRBV27	CASGTQTGNNQPQHF	TGTGCCAGCGGAACCCAAACAGGAAACAATCAGCCCCAGCATTTT
TRBJ2-1	-	TRBD1	TRBV20-1	CSARIRQGAYNEQFF	TGCAGTGCTAGAATCCGACAGGGGGCCTACAATGAGCAGTTCTTC
TRBJ2-3	-	-	TRBV5-1	CASSSDPSALADTQYF	TGCGCCAGCAGCTCGGACCCTAGCGCCTTGGCAGATACGCAGTATTTT
TRBJ2-7	many	TRBD1	TRBV13	CASSSTGGTYEQYF	TGTGCCAGCAGCTCAACAGGGGGGACCTACGAGCAGTACTTC
TRBJ2-3	-	-	TRBV11-2	CASSPPWAGYNTDTQYF	TGTGCCAGCAGCCCCCCGTGGGCGGGTTACAACACAGATACGCAGTATTTT
TRBJ1-1	-	-	TRBV28	CASSFAGGAAKNTEAFF	TGTGCCAGCAGTTTTGCCGGGGGCGCGGCCAAGAACACTGAAGCTTTCTTT
TRBJ2-1	few	-	TRBV5-1	CASSLAAGALSYNEQFF	TGCGCCAGCAGCTTGGCCGCGGGGGCCCTTTCCTACAATGAGCAGTTCTTC
TRBJ2-1	-	TRBD2	TRBV20-1	CSARATSGNGNEQFF	TGCAGTGCTAGGGCGACTAGCGGGAATGGCAATGAGCAGTTCTTC
TRBJ1-1	-	-	TRBV29-1	CSVKGPVLNTEAFF	TGCAGCGTTAAGGGGCCCGTACTGAACACTGAAGCTTTCTTT
TRBJ2-7	-	TRBD2	TRBV6-2/TRBV6-3	CASSPGIAGGSYEQYF	TGTGCCAGCAGTCCGGGTATAGCGGGGGGCTCCTACGAGCAGTACTTC
TRBJ2-4	few	TRBD1	TRBV20-1	CSADRGQNIQYF	TGCAGTGCTGACAGGGGGCAAAACATTCAGTACTTC
TRBJ2-3	many	-	TRBV20-1	CSASDSLTDTQYF	TGCAGTGCCTCCGACTCTCTCACAGATACGCAGTATTTT